These 5 T cell receptor beta chains originate from one sample sequenced in a study of shared clonotypes between healthy human individuals. CD45RO-negative, CCR7-selected cells formed the naive CD8 fraction, which excluded terminally differentiated effector memory CD45RA+ cells. The protocol was immunoSEQ multiplex PCR, while the TCRdb copy is restricted to in-frame clones and leaves out a portion. There are approximately 2,200,000 clones in the sample; about 93% occur only once, and around 1.7% lies in the top ten. The sequencing input was naive CD8+ T cells from PBMCs. The receptors derive from a man between 18 and 29 years old in good health. Some clones in this sample may be carry-over from other donors' samples.

The rearrangement uses TRBV19 and TRBJ2-7; D is undetermined. V was pared by 8 bases and J by 2 bases, with 13 bases between. The CDR3 totals 13 residues. Germline V gene sequence: CDR1 LNHDA, CDR2 SQIVND (reference sequence). CDR3 sequence: CASGVGITYEQYF. CDR3 coding DNA: TGTGCCAGTGGTGTGGGAATCACCTACGAGCAGTACTTC.

The CDR3 here is CASSQDIRDYGYTF. CDR3 DNA sequence: TGCGCCAGCAGCCAAGATATCCGGGACTATGGCTACACCTTC. The chain employs TRBV4-1 and TRBJ1-2; D gene uncertain. The CDR3 contains 14 residues. Germline CDR1 and CDR2: MGHRA and YSYEKL. Trimming shortened V by 0 bases and J by 3 bases, and 8 bases separated the two germline ends.

The gene calls are TRBV28 and TRBJ1-4; D unclear. The V end was cut by 6 bases, the J end by 7 bases, with 15 bases between. Germline values: CDR1 MDHEN, CDR2 SYDVKM. The CDR3 loop spans 14 amino acids. The CDR3, as DNA: TGTGCCAGCAGCACTACCACAGCGGGTGAAAAACTGTTTTTT. This translates into CASSTTTAGEKLFF.

This sequence joins TRBV13 and TRBJ2-1; 12 bases align to TRBD2. The germline gives CDR1 PRHDT, CDR2 FYEKMQ (reference sequence). V lost 4 bases, J lost 4 bases, and 14 bases stayed unmatched. CDR3 length equals 19 residues. The CDR3 sequence: CASSWDRETSGSSYNEQFF. The CDR3 DNA follows: TGTGCCAGCAGCTGGGACAGGGAGACTAGCGGGAGTAGTTACAATGAGCAGTTCTTC.

V and J are TRBV15 and TRBJ2-1; TRBD2 matches at 12 bases. V lost 1 base, J lost 6 bases, and 10 bases stayed unmatched. From germline, CDR1 is LNHNV and CDR2 YYDKDF (reference sequence). This CDR3 spans 18 amino acids. The CDR3 DNA reads TGTGCCACCAGCAGAGTCCCGAGACTAGCGGGAGTGGGCAATGAGCAGTTCTTC. Its protein is CATSRVPRLAGVGNEQFF.